These 4 T cell receptor beta chains came from one sample sequenced in a study of OX40 agonist ivuxolimab in advanced cancers. Libraries were prepared through the immunoSEQ multiplex PCR assay. TCRdb re-hosts the immuneACCESS table, in-frame sequences only. Its copies lack some clones; in the studies checked, an unresolved V gene accounts for under half of them, and the cause for the rest is not known. Recorded for this sample are roughly 26,000 clones; around nine tenths of them occurred a single time. The ten largest clones capture just under 20% of the sample. The sequenced sample was CD4+ or CD8+ T cells sorted from blood, obtained in a trial of the OX40 agonist ivuxolimab. Receptors originate from an adult with an advanced solid tumor such as melanoma, head and neck, liver or kidney cancer.

Written as DNA, the CDR3 is TGTGCCAGCAGGAATACTGGGACAGCCCAGGGGGAGCTGTTTTTT. Its protein product is CASRNTGTAQGELFF. The chain joins TRBV6-4 to TRBJ2-2; 7 bases are shared with TRBD1. The CDR3 covers 15 residues. CDR1 is MRHNA, CDR2 SNTAGT, per germline. Unmatched junction bases numbered 12, after V lost 6 bases and J lost 8 bases.

This chain joins TRBV27 and TRBJ2-7; 10 bases are a match to TRBD2. V was pared by 5 bases and J by 11 bases, with 6 bases of the junction left unmatched. There are 12 residues in the CDR3. The germline CDR1 and CDR2 sequences are MNHEY and SMNVEV (reference sequence). CDR3 coding DNA: TGTGCCAGCAGTCTGCCTAGCGGGAGAGAGTACTTC. It codes for CASSLPSGREYF.

The genes are TRBV5-1 and TRBJ2-3; D is perhaps TRBD1 (5 bases). The CDR3 has 15 residues. From germline, CDR1 is SGHRS and CDR2 YFSETQ. The V end lost 2 bases, the J end lost 2 bases, and 12 bases lay between the germline ends. CDR3 protein: CASSFWGEVTDTQYF. The DNA for the CDR3 is TGCGCCAGCAGCTTTTGGGGCGAAGTCACAGATACGCAGTATTTT.

The rearrangement joins TRBV27 to TRBJ2-7, with D possibly matching TRBD1 (5 bases). The CDR3 has 15 residues. Germline V lookup: CDR1 MNHEY, CDR2 SMNVEV (reference sequence). V was trimmed by 1 base and J by 2 bases, leaving 12 bases between them. The CDR3: CASSLWGLGPYEQYF. The CDR3, as DNA: TGTGCCAGCAGTTTATGGGGATTGGGGCCCTACGAGCAGTACTTC.